Shown below are 11 T cell receptor beta chains from a single sample sequenced in a study of CD8 T cells in Susac syndrome (dated by TCRdb to about 2019). Library preparation used the immunoSEQ multiplex PCR assay. RNA was extracted using the RNeasy kit, and roughly 0.5 to 1 ug of the RNA was reverse transcribed with random hexamers. TCRdb ran its own pipeline on the public reads, namely fastp trimming at Q25 and MiXCR clone calling, and kept in-frame beta chains. Identical CDR3 proteins give one entry, which carries the most common genes and DNA. Within this sample are about 130,000 distinct CDR3 sequences, with around 94% of them counted one time only. Clones ranked in the top ten supply approximately 0.12% of the sample. Sequenced input: CD4+ T cells from PBMCs. These receptors were taken from a human donor with multiple sclerosis.

This chain connects TRBV5-4 to TRBJ2-1; tentatively, D is TRBD1 (6 bases). Germline V lookup: CDR1 SGHNT, CDR2 YYREEE (reference sequence). V was trimmed by 3 bases and J by 2 bases, leaving 15 bases between them. This CDR3 spans 16 amino acids. For the CDR3, the DNA is TGTGCCAGCAGCTCTCCAAACAGGGACCCCTACAATGAGCAGTTCTTC. This gives the protein CASSSPNRDPYNEQFF. Together with reference TRBV5-4 and TRBJ2-1, the CDR3 gives the full variable domain: ETGVTQSPTHLIKTRGQQVTLRCSSQSGHNTVSWYQQALGQGPQFIFQYYREEENGRGNFPPRFSGLQFPNYSSELNVNALELDDSALYLCASSSPNRDPYNEQFFGPGTRLTVL.

The chain combines TRBV7-3 with TRBJ2-5; 7 bases map to TRBD1. With the DNA end fitting TRBJ2-1 better, the J assignment may be wrong. The germline CDR1 and CDR2 sequences are SGHTA and FQGTGA. This CDR3 spans 12 amino acids. The DNA for the CDR3 is TGTGCCAGCAGCTCCCCGGGGACAGCCCAGTTCTTC. Amino acids: CASSSPGTAQFF.

J is TRBJ1-2 and V is TRBV9; weak D call: TRBD1 (6 bases). V was clipped by 0 bases and J by 0 bases, with 9 bases between them. This CDR3 contains 15 residues. Germline values: CDR1 SGDLS, CDR2 YYNGEE. The CDR3 DNA reads as TGTGCCAGCAGCGTAGGGACAGCTACTAACTATGGCTACACCTTC. Its translation: CASSVGTATNYGYTF.

V is TRBV2 and J is TRBJ2-7; no reliable D call. CDR1 and CDR2 (germline): SNHLY, FYNNEI. The CDR3 runs to 9 residues. The V gene lost 8 bases and the J gene lost 6 bases, with 5 bases spanning the gap. The CDR3 reads CASRAEQYF. The CDR3 DNA reads as TGTGCCAGCCGTGCCGAGCAGTACTTC.

The chain carries TRBV6-2 or TRBV6-3 and TRBJ2-2; no clear D gene. CDR1 MNHEY and CDR2 SVGEGT come from the germline V gene. Trimming left V 2 bases short and J 8 bases short, with 12 bases between. This CDR3 region has 14 residues. This CDR3 is CASSYGQVKGELFF. In DNA form, the CDR3 reads TGTGCCAGCAGTTACGGGCAGGTCAAGGGGGAGCTGTTTTTT.

The chain joins TRBV7-2 to TRBJ1-5; 8 bases map to TRBD1. The J segment lost 7 bases and the V segment lost 0 bases, leaving 5 bases of the junction unmatched. Germline V lookup: CDR1 SGHTA, CDR2 FQGNSA. There are 15 residues in the CDR3. The CDR3 sequence is CASSLATGDRQPQHF. The CDR3 region has the DNA TGTGCCAGCAGCTTAGCGACAGGGGACAGACAGCCCCAGCATTTT.

The V call is TRBV5-4, the J call TRBJ2-5; 7 nucleotides agree with TRBD1. From germline, CDR1 is SGHNT and CDR2 YYREEE (reference sequence). The CDR3 length is 16 residues. With V trimmed by 3 bases and J by 7 bases, 15 bases remained unmatched. The CDR3 sequence is CASSSAQDRQTGTQYF. DNA of the CDR3: TGTGCCAGCAGCTCGGCACAGGACAGGCAGACGGGGACCCAGTACTTC. Using reference TRBV5-4 and TRBJ2-5 for the parts outside the CDR3, the full variable domain is ETGVTQSPTHLIKTRGQQVTLRCSSQSGHNTVSWYQQALGQGPQFIFQYYREEENGRGNFPPRFSGLQFPNYSSELNVNALELDDSALYLCASSSAQDRQTGTQYFGPGTRLLVL.

The J gene is TRBJ2-3, the V gene TRBV12-3 or TRBV12-4, with TRBD2 as a possible D gene (5 bases). There are 14 residues in the CDR3. V lost 2 bases, J lost 2 bases, and 8 bases lay in between. This chain's CDR3 is CASSLRRATDTQYF. The CDR3 coding sequence is TGTGCCAGCAGTTTACGGCGGGCCACAGATACGCAGTATTTT.

This clonotype was picked up one time. The V and J genes are TRBV2 and TRBJ2-7; D is perhaps TRBD2 (6 bases). The V end was cut by 3 bases, the J end by 6 bases, with 9 bases between. This CDR3 comprises 12 residues. Per the germline V gene, CDR1 is SNHLY and CDR2 is FYNNEI. CDR3 protein: CASSEAGREQYF. As DNA, the CDR3 is TGTGCCAGCAGTGAGGCGGGACGCGAGCAGTACTTC.

This chain links TRBV5-1 with TRBJ1-5, with a weak D call TRBD1 (5 bases). Germline values: CDR1 SGHRS, CDR2 YFSETQ. The CDR3 runs to 14 residues. Trimming removed 4 bases from V and 5 bases from J, with 13 bases in between. CDR3 nucleotides: TGCGCCAGCAGCCCGGAAGGGGATTATCAGCCCCAGCATTTT. This translates into CASSPEGDYQPQHF. The full variable domain, rest sourced from reference TRBV5-1 and TRBJ1-5, is KAGVTQTPRYLIKTRGQQVTLSCSPISGHRSVSWYQQTPGQGLQFLFEYFSETQRNKGNFPGRFSGRQFSNSRSEMNVSTLELGDSALYLCASSPEGDYQPQHFGDGTRLSIL.

This clonotype was seen more than once but under ten times. A read error may produce the germline difference seen at one junction end. The chain employs TRBV5-1 and TRBJ2-5; the D gene could be TRBD1 or TRBD2 (5 bases each). The V gene's germline CDR1 is SGHRS and CDR2 YFSETQ. This CDR3 comprises 12 residues. For the CDR3, the DNA is TGTGCCAGCAGCTTAGAGGGGGAGACCCAGTACTTC. Translation: CASSLEGETQYF.